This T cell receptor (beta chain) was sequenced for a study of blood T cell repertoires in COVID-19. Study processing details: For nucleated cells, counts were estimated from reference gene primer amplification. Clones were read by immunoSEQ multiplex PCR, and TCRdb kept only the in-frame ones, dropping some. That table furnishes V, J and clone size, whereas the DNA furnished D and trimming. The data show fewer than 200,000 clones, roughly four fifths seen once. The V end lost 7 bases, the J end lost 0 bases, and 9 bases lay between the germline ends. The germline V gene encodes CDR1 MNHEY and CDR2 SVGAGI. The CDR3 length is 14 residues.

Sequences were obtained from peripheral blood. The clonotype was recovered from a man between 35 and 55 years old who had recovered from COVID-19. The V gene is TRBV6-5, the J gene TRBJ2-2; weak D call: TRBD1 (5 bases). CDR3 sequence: CASTATANTGELFF. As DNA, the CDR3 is TGTGCCAGCACCGCGACAGCGAACACCGGGGAGCTGTTTTTT.